One and the same sample provided the 17 T cell receptor beta chains below, sequenced in a study of T cells expressing NK-cell markers. Using the 5' RACE reads, TCRdb records one entry per CDR3 protein without DNA. This table lists 150,000 to 180,000 distinct CDR3 sequences. The sequencing input was blood T cells: a sorted CD56 or NKG2C T cell subset, CD4+ or CD8+ T cells, or bulk PBMC T cells (not recorded which). These receptor sequences come from a woman aged 50 to 60 in good health.

The V call is TRBV11-2, the J call TRBJ2-3. The CDR3 length is 13 residues. Germline loops: CDR1 SGHAT, CDR2 FQNNGV. CDR3 residues: CASSFNSGDTQYF.

The V call is TRBV5-6, the J call TRBJ2-1; TCRdb's D call of TRBD1 is untestable without DNA. This CDR3 spans 15 amino acids. CDR1 and CDR2 from the germline V gene are SGHDT and YYEEEE. The CDR3 reads CASSRDPAGQNEQFF.

The rearrangement links TRBV7-8 to TRBJ2-2; TCRdb names TRBD2, which stays unverified in the absence of DNA. The CDR3 runs 16 residues. Germline CDR1 reads SGHVS; CDR2 reads FQNEAQ. CDR3 in amino acids: CASSLPDPRLTGELFF.

V gene TRBV5-1 combines with J gene TRBJ1-4; TCRdb's D call of TRBD1 is untestable without DNA. This CDR3 has 15 residues. Germline CDR1 and CDR2: SGHRS and YFSETQ. The CDR3 reads CASSYLGGANEKLFF.

The rearrangement links TRBV14 to TRBJ2-7; TCRdb designates TRBD1, a call that cannot be tested without DNA. The CDR3 totals 14 residues. From germline, CDR1 is SGHDN and CDR2 FVKESK. The CDR3 protein is CASSPRGPSYEQYF.

The rearrangement links TRBV6-2 or TRBV6-3 to TRBJ2-1. Germline V gives CDR1 MNHEY, CDR2 SVGEGT. The CDR3 loop spans 11 amino acids. CDR3 loop: CASSRDYEQFF.

The rearrangement links TRBV29-1 to TRBJ2-3; TCRdb's assignment of TRBD2 cannot be checked, as there is no DNA. This CDR3 comprises 12 residues. Germline V gene lookup returns CDR1 SQVTM and CDR2 ANQGSEA. The CDR3 loop is CSVVSAADTQYF.

The chain joins TRBV29-1 to TRBJ2-1; TCRdb's D call of TRBD1 is untestable without DNA. The CDR3 runs 11 residues. The germline CDR1 and CDR2 sequences are SQVTM and ANQGSEA. CDR3 residues: CSVEYGGEQFF.

This sequence joins TRBV7-9 and TRBJ2-1; TCRdb selects TRBD1, and the lack of DNA leaves this call unchecked. Looked up from germline, CDR1 is SEHNR and CDR2 is FQNEAQ (reference sequence). The CDR3 loop spans 12 amino acids. The chain's CDR3 is CASSFVGDEQFF.

The chain's CDR3 is CSVGVQGPYEQYF. J is TRBJ2-7 and V is TRBV29-1; with no DNA, the TCRdb D assignment of TRBD1 cannot be verified. Germline V lookup: CDR1 SQVTM, CDR2 ANQGSEA. The length of the CDR3 is 13 residues.

This chain connects TRBV6-1 to TRBJ2-7. Germline lookup yields CDR1 MNHNS and CDR2 SASEGT. This CDR3 is 14 amino acids long. CDR3 protein: CASSEWVSSYEQYF.

V gene TRBV7-9 combines with J gene TRBJ2-1; TCRdb proposes TRBD1, but this gene call is untestable without DNA. Germline V gene data show CDR1 as SEHNR and CDR2 as FQNEAQ (reference sequence). The CDR3 consists of 16 residues. The CDR3 reads CASSLGGQSLHNEQFF.

The chain is built from TRBV7-9 and TRBJ2-2; the TCRdb call, TRBD1, lacks DNA for checking. In germline, CDR1 is SEHNR, CDR2 FQNEAQ (reference sequence). The CDR3 is made up of 12 amino acids. CDR3: CASKRDVWELFF.

The chain employs TRBV7-8 and TRBJ2-3. The CDR3 length is 15 residues. The germline V gene has CDR1 SGHVS and CDR2 FQNEAQ. The CDR3 is CASSLGKGITDTQYF.

The V and J genes are TRBV19 and TRBJ2-1; the TCRdb call, TRBD1, lacks DNA for checking. The CDR3 consists of 14 residues. Germline V gene data show CDR1 as LNHDA and CDR2 as SQIVND (reference sequence). CDR3 amino acids: CASTRAEDYNEQFF.

V gene TRBV2 combines with J gene TRBJ1-1. The CDR3 length is 13 residues. Germline loops: CDR1 SNHLY, CDR2 FYNNEI. This CDR3 is CASSEGSMTEAFF.

The chain carries TRBV11-2 and TRBJ2-7; without DNA, the TCRdb call of TRBD1 cannot be checked. Germline loops: CDR1 SGHAT, CDR2 FQNNGV. The CDR3 runs 15 residues. The CDR3 loop is CASSLAGGTAYEQYF.